The present T cell receptor beta chain was sequenced within a study of OX40 agonist ivuxolimab in advanced cancers. In the study overall: The mean age was around 56 years, ranging from roughly 23 to 90, with about 87% of participants male. Of the patients, three showed partial responses, one with hepatocellular carcinoma and two with cutaneous melanoma.

Study-level results: Averaging showed that CD8+ T cells had more expanded clones than CD4+ did. Low normalized clonal expansion also occurred in some nonresponding patients.

About this clone itself: Its antigen is not known.

The protocol was immunoSEQ multiplex PCR, while the TCRdb copy is restricted to in-frame clones and leaves out a portion. The table shows about 73,000 clones, with 85% to 90% occurring only once. The sample was CD4+ or CD8+ T cells sorted from blood, taken in a trial of the OX40 agonist ivuxolimab. This clonotype originated in an adult with an advanced solid tumor such as melanoma, head and neck, liver or kidney cancer.

CDR3 residues: CAWSVQGVSNQPQHF. CDR3 in DNA: TGTGCCTGGAGTGTACAGGGGGTCAGCAATCAGCCCCAGCATTTT. The chain has TRBV30 and TRBJ1-5; TRBD1 matches at 8 bases. CDR3 size: 15 residues. V was pared by 0 bases and J by 1 base, with 2 bases of the junction left unmatched. The V gene's germline CDR1 is GTSNPN and CDR2 SVGIG (reference sequence).